This T cell receptor beta chain was identified during a study of blood T cell repertoires in COVID-19. Whole-study context: Sites across the United States, Italy and Spain contributed samples from acute and convalescent COVID-19. PBMCs, B-cell-depleted T cells, or T cells were the source of the cDNA or gDNA that made up the material.

Germline lookup yields CDR1 SGHTA and CDR2 FQGTGA. Trimming left V 4 bases short and J 6 bases short, with 15 bases between. CDR3 length equals 15 residues. How the authors handled the data: For nucleated cells, counts were estimated from reference gene primer amplification. This table comes from immunoSEQ multiplex PCR, and its TCRdb copy is limited to in-frame clones, with some not included. The V and J calls and clone size are taken from that table; D and trimming were inferred from the DNA. The data contain roughly 130,000 clones, roughly 77% of them seen just once; the ten biggest clones take up around 16%.

The sample was peripheral blood. The rearrangement uses TRBV7-3 and TRBJ2-2, with D perhaps TRBD1 (5 bases). This TCR came from a man aged 55 to 70 with active or convalescent COVID-19. The CDR3 is CASSSDSLRSGELFF. Here the CDR3 DNA reads TGTGCCAGCAGCTCTGACAGCCTTAGGTCCGGGGAGCTGTTTTTT.